This T cell receptor beta chain came from a study of OX40 agonist ivuxolimab in advanced cancers. The wider study: It was permissible to have had prior anti-PD-1, anti-PD-L1 or anti-CTLA-4 therapy, and about 40% had some. The study, taken as a whole, reports: CD8+ T cells showed, on average, more clonal expansion than CD4+ cells.

Germline V gene lookup returns CDR1 SGDLS and CDR2 YYNGEE. This CDR3 is built from 14 residues. Blood got drawn at baseline, again on cycle 4 day 1, and then on cycle 7 day 1. Details on this clone: Its target is unknown. Mismatch with germline at one junction end may stem from a read error.

Measured with immunoSEQ multiplex PCR; TCRdb has only the in-frame clones, and not every one. There are roughly 24,000 clones in the sample; around 90% occur only once, and around 29% lies in the top ten. The chain uses TRBV9 and TRBJ2-1; TRBD1 is a possible D gene (6 bases). The sequence came from an adult with an advanced solid tumor such as melanoma, head and neck, liver or kidney cancer. Sequences were derived from CD4+ or CD8+ T cells sorted from blood, sampled in a trial of the OX40 agonist ivuxolimab. This CDR3 is CAGSVTTGYNEQFF. Here the CDR3 DNA reads TGTGCCGGCAGCGTAACTACAGGGTACAATGAGCAGTTCTTC.